This section outlines one T cell receptor (beta chain) sequence together with its context. No antigen is known for it. This sample stems from a study of T cell responses to AZD1222 COVID-19 vaccine. Study outcomes and limitations: Spike-wide vaccine-associated CD4 TCRs dominated at 160-218 and 743-854. A reported finding is that nearly half of spike-specific TCRs target unmutated variant regions. Donors, mostly white British, included more females; clonal diversity was possibly underestimated.

Sequencing used immunoSEQ multiplex PCR; TCRdb keeps in-frame clones, though not all of them. This table has around 140,000 clones, 65% to 90% appearing once. Germline CDR1 and CDR2: LNHDA and SQIVND (reference sequence). V gave up 7 bases and J gave up 0 bases, with 14 bases separating them. The CDR3 totals 15 residues. The chain carries TRBV19 and TRBJ2-3; D may be TRBD2 (6 bases). Sequencing used peripheral blood, obtained 28 days after the second dose of the MenACWY control vaccine. The source is an adult who received the MenACWY meningococcal vaccine as a control. CDR3 bases: TGTGCCAGTACCATGGGAGCGGGTAGCACAGATACGCAGTATTTT. Protein sequence: CASTMGAGSTDTQYF.